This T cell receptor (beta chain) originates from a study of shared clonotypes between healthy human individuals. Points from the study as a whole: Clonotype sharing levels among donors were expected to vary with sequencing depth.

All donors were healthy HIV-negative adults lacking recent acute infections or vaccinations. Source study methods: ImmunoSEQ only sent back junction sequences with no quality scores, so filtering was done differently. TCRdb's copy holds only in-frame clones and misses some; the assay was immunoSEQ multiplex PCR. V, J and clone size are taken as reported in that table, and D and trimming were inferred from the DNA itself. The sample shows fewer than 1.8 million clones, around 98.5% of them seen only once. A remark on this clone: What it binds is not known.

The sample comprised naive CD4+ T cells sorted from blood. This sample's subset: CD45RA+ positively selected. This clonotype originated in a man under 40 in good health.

CDR3 nucleotides: TGTGCCAGCGGTCAAGAACCGGGTCCCTACGAGCAGTACTTC. Translated, it gives CASGQEPGPYEQYF. V usage is TRBV27 and J usage is TRBJ2-7, with D unresolved. This CDR3 comprises 14 residues. Germline lookup yields CDR1 MNHEY and CDR2 SMNVEV (reference sequence). With 8 bases removed from V and 2 bases from J, the gap between germline ends came to 16 bases.